Each of the 27 T cell receptor beta chains below was sequenced from the same sample in a study of early T cells in non-severe SARS-CoV-2 infection. TCRdb re-analysed the 5' RACE reads in MiXCR, keeping a single row per CDR3 protein. The table has about 75,000 distinct CDR3 sequences, 11% seen once. Sequencing was performed on whole blood, taken at baseline. These receptors were taken from an adult who was a healthcare worker with PCR-confirmed SARS-CoV-2 infection or an uninfected control (not recorded which).

There are a few counts of this clonotype. This chain connects TRBV10-3 to TRBJ1-6; D gene ambiguous. V dropped 4 bases and J dropped 7 bases, with 8 bases sitting between them. This CDR3 contains 13 residues. CDR1 is ENHRY and CDR2 is SYGVKD in the germline V gene. In DNA form, the CDR3 reads TGTGCCATCAGTGTGGACGTAAATTCACCCCTCCACTTT. Encoded protein: CAISVDVNSPLHF.

There are many counts of this clonotype. This chain connects TRBV18 to TRBJ2-2, with unresolved D. Germline CDR1 and CDR2: KGHSH and LQKENI. V was shortened by 0 bases and J by 6 bases, with 11 bases between the two germline ends. CDR3 length equals 15 residues. This CDR3 reads CASSPPVKGPGELFF. The CDR3 coding sequence is TGTGCCAGCTCACCACCGGTAAAAGGTCCCGGGGAGCTGTTTTTT. Using reference TRBV18 and TRBJ2-2 for the parts outside the CDR3, the full variable domain is NAGVMQNPRHLVRRRGQEARLRCSPMKGHSHVYWYRQLPEEGLKFMVYLQKENIIDESGMPKERFSAEFPKEGPSILRIQQVVRGDSAAYFCASSPPVKGPGELFFGEGSRLTVL.

This clonotype came up a few times. The rearrangement links TRBV12-3 or TRBV12-4 to TRBJ2-5, with 8 bases fitting TRBD2. The CDR3 has 12 amino acids. V trimming: 2 bases; J trimming: 9 bases; junction bases outside the gene matches: 2. In DNA, the CDR3 is TGTGCCAGCAGTTTACCGGGGGGGGCCCAGTACTTC. Translated: CASSLPGGAQYF.

This clonotype was observed many times. The rearrangement joins TRBV3-1 to TRBJ2-3, with D perhaps TRBD2 (6 bases). The germline CDR1 and CDR2 sequences are LGHDT and YNNKEL (reference sequence). Trimming took off 2 bases at V and 3 bases at J, with 9 bases between the two ends. The CDR3 contains 14 residues. CDR3 nucleotides: TGTGCCAGCAGCCAACTACTAGCTACAGATACGCAGTATTTT. It translates to CASSQLLATDTQYF.

This chain uses TRBV6-6 with TRBJ2-5, with D possibly being TRBD2 (5 bases). Germline CDR1 reads MNHNY; CDR2 reads SVGAGI (reference sequence). V gave up 3 bases and J gave up 1 base, with 12 bases separating them. There are 15 residues in the CDR3. The CDR3 sequence is CASSYALASQETQYF. Here the CDR3 DNA reads TGTGCCAGCAGTTATGCTCTAGCCAGCCAAGAGACCCAGTACTTC.

This clonotype was picked up a small number of times. The chain joins TRBV11-3 to TRBJ2-2, with D possibly being TRBD1 or TRBD2 (5 bases each). Between the trimmed V and J ends, which lost 10 bases and 0 bases, there was a span of 9 bases. Germline V gene sequence: CDR1 SGHNT, CDR2 YENEEA. This CDR3 is 13 amino acids long. DNA for the CDR3: TGTGCCACTGGGACCTCGAACACCGGGGAGCTGTTTTTT. Protein sequence: CATGTSNTGELFF.

This rearrangement joins TRBV29-1 to TRBJ2-3; D may be TRBD2 (6 bases). Germline values: CDR1 SQVTM, CDR2 ANQGSEA. The CDR3 sequence is 16 residues long. The V end lost 7 bases, the J end lost 0 bases, and 20 bases lay between the germline ends. The CDR3 sequence is CSAGALSRGSTDTQYF. For the CDR3, the DNA is TGCAGCGCTGGGGCGTTGAGCCGGGGGAGCACAGATACGCAGTATTTT.

The chain carries TRBV4-3 and TRBJ2-3; D call uncertain. The germline V gene has CDR1 LGHNA and CDR2 YSLEER. V gave up 1 base and J gave up 4 bases, with 6 bases separating them. The CDR3 covers 13 residues. CDR3 sequence reads: CASSQARADTQYF. Here the CDR3 DNA reads TGCGCCAGCAGCCAAGCGCGTGCAGATACGCAGTATTTT.

Only a few counts were recorded for this clonotype. The DNA for the CDR3 is TGTGCCAGCAGCTTAAATGGCGGGGGCCAAGAGACCCAGTACTTC. Translated: CASSLNGGGQETQYF. V is TRBV7-3 and J is TRBJ2-5; 7 positions agree with TRBD2. The length of the CDR3 is 15 residues. V shed 1 base, J shed 1 base, and the junction held 3 bases outside the gene matches. Germline V gene sequence: CDR1 SGHTA, CDR2 FQGTGA.

This clonotype was observed a handful of times. The chain has TRBV6-1 and TRBJ2-7; D is uncertain. Germline values: CDR1 MNHNS, CDR2 SASEGT. This CDR3 has 14 amino acids. V lost 1 base and J 1 base, leaving 8 bases between the germline ends. The DNA for the CDR3 is TGTGCCAGCAGTGAAGGTGAAGAATCCTACGAGCAGTACTTC. This sequence encodes CASSEGEESYEQYF.

This clonotype was counted at least ten times. The chain uses TRBV27 and TRBJ1-1; D might be TRBD1 (6 bases). Germline CDR1 MNHEY, CDR2 SMNVEV (reference sequence). This CDR3 contains 16 residues. Trimming cost V 3 bases and J 4 bases, with 18 bases left between them. CDR3 nucleotides: TGTGCCAGCAGTTTTGGGGGGGCGCAGGGCGTCACTGAAGCTTTCTTT. Amino acid sequence: CASSFGGAQGVTEAFF.

V and J are TRBV7-2 and TRBJ2-3; D gene unclear. Germline-derived CDR1 and CDR2 are SGHTA and FQGNSA. The CDR3 covers 14 residues. Trimming stripped 6 bases from V and 2 bases from J, with 12 bases between. The DNA of the CDR3 is TGTGCCAGCAGAACCGGGCCCCACACAGATACGCAGTATTTT. This encodes CASRTGPHTDTQYF.

The chain carries TRBV6-6 and TRBJ1-1; D remains ambiguous. Germline loops: CDR1 MNHNY, CDR2 SVGAGI (reference sequence). The CDR3 spans 14 residues. V shed 5 bases and J shed 5 bases, with 15 bases lying between them. The CDR3 nucleotides are TGTGCCAGCAGTGGAGCGGAGGTAGGGACTGAAGCTTTCTTT. It encodes CASSGAEVGTEAFF.

In this sample, this clonotype turned up many times. The genes are TRBV6-4 and TRBJ2-3; TRBD2 matches 10 bases. The CDR3 consists of 15 residues. The germline V gene encodes CDR1 MRHNA and CDR2 SNTAGT. V trimming: 2 bases; J trimming: 1 base; junction bases outside the gene matches: 0. As DNA, the CDR3 is TGTGCCAGCAGTGACAGCGGGGGGGGCACAGATACGCAGTATTTT. Translated, it gives CASSDSGGGTDTQYF.

The chain carries TRBV9 and TRBJ1-3; 7 bases match TRBD1. The CDR3 extends over 16 amino acids. V was clipped by 0 bases and J by 2 bases; unmatched bases: 5. The V gene's germline CDR1 is SGDLS and CDR2 YYNGEE. DNA of the CDR3: TGTGCCAGCAGCGTAGGGGGACAGATCCCTGGAAACACCATATATTTT. Its protein product is CASSVGGQIPGNTIYF.

There are many counts of this clonotype. The chain couples TRBV18 to TRBJ2-1, with unresolved D. The germline V gene has CDR1 KGHSH and CDR2 LQKENI. Trimming shortened V by 2 bases and J by 7 bases, and 9 bases separated the two germline ends. CDR3 size: 13 residues. The CDR3 coding sequence is TGTGCCAGCTCACCAGCTGCAGGAAATGAGCAGTTCTTC. It translates to CASSPAAGNEQFF.

The chain carries TRBV6-1 and TRBJ1-2; the D is unclear. Trimming stripped 3 bases from V and 5 bases from J, with 13 bases between. The germline CDR1 and CDR2 sequences are MNHNS and SASEGT. CDR3 length: 14 amino acids. As DNA, the CDR3 is TGTGCCAGCAGTGATCTGGGAAGGTGGTATGGCTACACCTTC. Amino acid sequence: CASSDLGRWYGYTF.

This clonotype was detected only a few times. The genes are TRBV28 and TRBJ2-7; D is possibly TRBD1 (6 bases). This CDR3 is 16 amino acids long. In germline, CDR1 is MDHEN, CDR2 SYDVKM. Trimming took off 4 bases at V and 3 bases at J, with 19 bases between the two ends. CDR3 bases: TGTGCCAGCAGTTGGACCTCCGGGACACCAAACTACGAGCAGTACTTC. Its translation is CASSWTSGTPNYEQYF.

This clonotype has only a few counts. The chain has TRBV12-3 or TRBV12-4 and TRBJ2-1; the match to TRBD2 covers 9 bases. The CDR3 is 14 amino acids. The V gene end was trimmed by 7 bases and the J gene end by 7 bases; junction bases not matched to a gene: 8. The CDR3 DNA reads as TGTGCCAGCAAACCGGGACTAGCCCCGAATGAGCAGTTCTTC. Translation gives CASKPGLAPNEQFF.

The rearrangement joins TRBV7-4 to TRBJ2-3; D not resolved. Germline CDR1 is SGHVT and CDR2 is SQSDAQ. V was clipped by 3 bases and J by 5 bases, with 6 bases between them. The CDR3 sequence is 12 residues long. The CDR3 DNA reads TGTGCCAGCAGCTTCTTAGGAGATACGCAGTATTTT. This codes for CASSFLGDTQYF.

The rearrangement links TRBV29-1 to TRBJ1-4, with unresolved D. Germline V gives CDR1 SQVTM, CDR2 ANQGSEA. The CDR3 has 13 residues. Trimming left V 6 bases short and J 0 bases short, with 8 bases between. Here the CDR3 reads CSVRAATNEKLFF. The CDR3 bases are TGCAGCGTGCGGGCCGCAACTAATGAAAAACTGTTTTTT.

This clonotype was seen more than once but under ten times. This chain uses TRBV5-1 with TRBJ2-3; 8 nucleotides line up with TRBD2. V lost 4 bases to trimming and J lost 5 bases; unmatched junction nucleotides: 6. Looked up from germline, CDR1 is SGHRS and CDR2 is YFSETQ. The CDR3 runs to 14 residues. The CDR3 spells CASSPGLAEDTQYF. Here the CDR3 DNA reads TGCGCCAGCAGCCCTGGACTAGCCGAAGATACGCAGTATTTT.

In this sample, this clonotype turned up many times. The chain has TRBV5-1 and TRBJ1-1; 7 nucleotides line up with TRBD1. CDR1 and CDR2 (germline): SGHRS, YFSETQ. The CDR3 is made up of 15 amino acids. J lost 0 bases, V lost 7 bases, and 9 bases had no gene match. The CDR3 is CASRSTGAMNTEAFF. As DNA, the CDR3 is TGCGCCAGCCGTTCAACAGGGGCCATGAACACTGAAGCTTTCTTT.

In this sample, this clonotype turned up many times. The genes are TRBV20-1 and TRBJ1-6; 12 bases align to TRBD1. The J segment lost 6 bases and the V segment lost 0 bases, leaving 12 bases of the junction unmatched. The V gene's germline CDR1 is DFQATT and CDR2 SNEGSKA (reference sequence). The CDR3 runs 19 residues. The CDR3 is CSARDFMLGQGASNSPLHF. In DNA, the CDR3 is TGCAGTGCTAGAGATTTTATGTTGGGACAGGGGGCGAGTAATTCACCCCTCCACTTT.

This clonotype came up many times. The chain joins TRBV7-7 to TRBJ2-2, with D possibly being TRBD1 or TRBD2 (6 bases each). Germline V gene data show CDR1 as SSHAT and CDR2 as FNYEAQ (reference sequence). The CDR3 is 15 amino acids. Trimming took off 5 bases at V and 7 bases at J, with 17 bases between the two ends. In nucleotides, the CDR3 is TGTGCCAGCAGCCACCGTTGGGGGGCTGGCGGGGAGCTGTTTTTT. Encoded protein: CASSHRWGAGGELFF.

This sequence joins TRBV20-1 and TRBJ1-5, with D uncertain. V lost 6 bases and J lost 4, with 16 bases in between. The V gene's germline CDR1 is DFQATT and CDR2 SNEGSKA (reference sequence). This CDR3 region has 14 residues. The DNA of the CDR3 is TGCAGTGCCCCTCCTCGGAGCCCAAATCAGCCCCAGCATTTT. Translation: CSAPPRSPNQPQHF.

The rearrangement links TRBV2 to TRBJ1-1; no clear D. The CDR3 consists of 11 residues. The ends were cut back, 7 bases at V and 7 bases at J, with 10 bases in the middle. Germline V lookup: CDR1 SNHLY, CDR2 FYNNEI. CDR3 protein: CASKAGGEAFF. For the CDR3, the DNA is TGTGCCAGCAAGGCGGGCGGTGAAGCTTTCTTT.